This is a list of T cell receptor beta chains from one sample in a study of OX40 agonist ivuxolimab in advanced cancers. Profiled with immunoSEQ multiplex PCR; TCRdb holds only in-frame clones, not every one. Found here are under 85,000 clones, approximately 86% of them singletons; the top ten hold less than 3%. The starting material was CD4+ or CD8+ T cells sorted from blood, obtained in a trial of the OX40 agonist ivuxolimab. These receptors were collected from an adult with an advanced solid tumor such as melanoma, head and neck, liver or kidney cancer. CDR3s include the opening cysteine and the closing phenylalanine or tryptophan. Fields, in order: V gene, clone size, D gene, CDR3 length, J gene, CDR3 protein, CDR3 DNA. The D gene is left open where the match is weak. For some rows the clone size is stated as once, few or many, or as a class when expanded; others skip it.

TRBV30,-,-,11,TRBJ1-1,CAWRGQNEAFF,TGTGCCTGGAGGGGCCAAAATGAAGCTTTCTTT
TRBV7-9,-,TRBD2,16,TRBJ2-2,CASSYDTSGGTGELFF,TGTGCCAGCAGTTATGATACTAGCGGGGGGACCGGGGAGCTGTTTTTT
TRBV27,-,-,12,TRBJ1-6,CASSPNNSPLHF,TGTGCCAGCAGCCCCAATAATTCACCCCTCCACTTT
TRBV7-2,few,-,16,TRBJ1-5,CASSFWGAGSNQPQHF,TGTGCCAGCAGTTTTTGGGGGGCGGGTAGCAATCAGCCCCAGCATTTT
TRBV30,-,-,15,TRBJ2-2,CAWGARAGGAGELFF,TGTGCCTGGGGGGCAAGGGCCGGAGGGGCCGGGGAGCTGTTTTTT
TRBV28,-,-,16,TRBJ2-5,CASSLASSGKLETQYF,TGTGCCAGCAGTCTCGCATCCTCAGGGAAATTGGAGACCCAGTACTTC
TRBV5-8,-,-,18,TRBJ1-6,CASSLGYVGRKKNSPLHF,TGTGCCAGCAGCTTGGGGTACGTGGGACGAAAGAAAAATTCACCCCTCCACTTT
TRBV5-4,-,TRBD1,18,TRBJ2-4,CASSSGTGLGWAKNIQYF,TGTGCCAGCAGCTCCGGGACAGGGCTTGGGTGGGCCAAAAACATTCAGTACTTC
TRBV2,-,-,16,TRBJ1-5,CASRDSSSGRNQPQHF,TGTGCCAGCAGGGACTCTTCATCGGGGCGGAATCAGCCCCAGCATTTT
TRBV7-2,-,-,11,TRBJ2-5,CASSLFETQYF,TGTGCCAGCAGCTTATTTGAGACCCAGTACTTC